These 19 T cell receptor beta chains originate from one sample sequenced in a study of human T cells and chemical hapten exposure. Documented time point: pre-sensitization, week 0. Stated treatment: therapeutic diphenylcyclopropenone sensitization with weekly scalp DPC. TCRdb redid the calling of the RACE reads with MiXCR, one entry per CDR3 protein. The profile shows around 250,000 distinct CDR3 sequences, over 8% of them singletons. This specimen was whole blood, taken in connection with sensitization to the hapten diphenylcyclopropenone (DPC). The receptors originated from a woman between 40 and 50 years old with alopecia areata. Some clones in this sample may be carry-over from other donors' samples.

This clonotype occurred a few times. The CDR3 nucleotides read TGCGCCAGCAGCCTGGATGTGGGGCGGGTCTCTGAAGCTTTCTTT. Translated: CASSLDVGRVSEAFF. The J gene is TRBJ1-1, the V gene TRBV5-1, with D possibly matching TRBD1 (5 bases). In germline, CDR1 is SGHRS, CDR2 YFSETQ. The CDR3 spans 15 residues. V shed 4 bases and J shed 6 bases, with 19 bases lying between them.

This clonotype came up a few times. J is TRBJ2-5 and V is TRBV7-2; a possible D gene is TRBD2 (6 bases). Deletions cut 6 bases from V and 0 bases from J, with 11 bases between. Germline V gene data show CDR1 as SGHTA and CDR2 as FQGNSA. There are 14 residues in the CDR3. CDR3 DNA sequence: TGTGCCAGCAGTACGGACTACAACCAAGAGACCCAGTACTTC. As protein: CASSTDYNQETQYF.

This clonotype was observed at least ten times. The chain links TRBV20-1 to TRBJ2-1; 14 nucleotides match TRBD2. The V and J ends lost 0 bases and 1 base, in that order; junction bases with no gene match: 14. CDR1 is DFQATT, CDR2 SNEGSKA, per germline (reference sequence). The CDR3 is made up of 21 amino acids. The CDR3 DNA reads TGCAGTGCTAGAGATTACCATGTGGGGACTAGCGGGAGTTTTTCCTACAATGAGCAGTTCTTC. Its protein product is CSARDYHVGTSGSFSYNEQFF.

This clonotype was detected ten times or more. The chain joins TRBV4-3 to TRBJ2-3, with a possible D match to TRBD2 (5 bases). This CDR3 comprises 12 residues. V lost 4 bases to trimming and J lost 6 bases, with 8 bases between them. Germline lookup yields CDR1 LGHNA and CDR2 YSLEER. CDR3 protein: CASSLARDTQYF. The CDR3 region has the DNA TGCGCCAGCAGCCTAGCGAGGGATACGCAGTATTTT.

This clonotype was found many times. The V gene is TRBV12-3 or TRBV12-4, the J gene TRBJ2-1; maybe TRBD2 (5 bases). Trimming took 3 bases from V and 7 from J, leaving 16 bases between them. The CDR3 extends over 15 amino acids. The CDR3 coding sequence is TGTGCCAGCAGTTTTTACGTCCCGCCGGGGAATGAGCAGTTCTTC. Translated: CASSFYVPPGNEQFF.

This clonotype was seen many times. This rearrangement joins TRBV28 to TRBJ1-4, with no clear D. This CDR3 has 11 residues. CDR1 and CDR2 from the germline V gene are MDHEN and SYDVKM. The V and J ends lost 6 bases and 12 bases respectively, with 11 bases between them. CDR3 region: CASRVRRELFF. In DNA, the CDR3 is TGTGCCAGCAGGGTTAGAAGGGAACTGTTTTTT.

This clonotype was detected a few times. This rearrangement joins TRBV6-2 or TRBV6-3 to TRBJ2-7, with D possibly TRBD2 on 6 matching bases. From germline, CDR1 is MNHEY and CDR2 SVGEGT. This CDR3 spans 17 amino acids. Trimming stripped 6 bases from V and 3 bases from J, with 24 bases between. The CDR3 bases are TGTGCCAGCAGACGTCGGGAGAACCGGGATGCGCGCTACGAGCAGTACTTC. Its translation is CASRRRENRDARYEQYF.

The CDR3: CAISYRDDYDTGELFF. CDR3 in DNA: TGTGCCATCAGCTACCGGGACGACTATGACACCGGGGAGCTGTTTTTT. J is TRBJ2-2 and V is TRBV10-3, with D possibly being TRBD1 or TRBD2 (5 bases each). CDR1 ENHRY and CDR2 SYGVKD come from the germline V gene. V lost 6 bases to trimming and J lost 3 bases, with 17 bases between them. The length of the CDR3 is 16 residues.

In the case of this clonotype: At one of its ends the junction is not consistent with the germline gene, which may arise from a read error. The chain has TRBV10-3 and TRBJ2-1, with TRBD1 matching 9 bases. There are 13 residues in the CDR3. Germline assignment: CDR1 ENHRY and CDR2 SYGVKD. CDR3 region: CAISEVGTGLSLF. The CDR3 DNA sequence: TGTGCCATCAGTGAGGTCGGGACAGGGTTATCCCTTTTC.

Only a few counts were recorded for this clonotype. This sequence joins TRBV6-1 and TRBJ1-4, with a tentative D call TRBD1 (6 bases). The CDR3 is 16 residues long. The germline V and J ends were trimmed by 6 bases and 7 bases, with 21 bases remaining between them. In germline, CDR1 is MNHNS, CDR2 SASEGT. The CDR3 bases are TGTGCCAGCAGCCCTCTACCGGCCGGGGGCCGTGAAAAACTGTTTTTT. It specifies CASSPLPAGGREKLFF.

This clonotype occurred a few times. The chain carries TRBV20-1 and TRBJ2-3; 12 positions match TRBD2. V trimming: 1 base; J trimming: 15 bases; junction bases outside the gene matches: 2. From germline, CDR1 is DFQATT and CDR2 SNEGSKA (reference sequence). CDR3 length: 11 amino acids. The CDR3 protein is CSARGLAGAYF. The CDR3 DNA follows: TGCAGTGCTAGAGGACTAGCGGGAGCATATTTT.

This clonotype was detected a few times. V is TRBV28 and J is TRBJ2-3; D ambiguous. The CDR3 has 13 residues. Germline V gene data show CDR1 as MDHEN and CDR2 as SYDVKM. V lost 5 bases and J 2 bases, leaving 8 bases between the germline ends. CDR3 DNA: TGTGCCAGCAGTCCCCCTGTCACAGATACGCAGTATTTT. This codes for CASSPPVTDTQYF.

The J gene is TRBJ1-2, the V gene TRBV20-1; D is undetermined. The V end lost 6 bases, the J end lost 4 bases, and 18 bases lay between the germline ends. Per the germline V gene, CDR1 is DFQATT and CDR2 is SNEGSKA (reference sequence). This CDR3 region has 14 residues. The CDR3 DNA reads TGCAGTGCCTTAGGGTCTAACGGCGGCTATGGCTACACCTTC. Translated: CSALGSNGGYGYTF.

The rearrangement links TRBV7-9 to TRBJ2-5; 11 bases align to TRBD2. The V gene end was trimmed by 5 bases and the J gene end by 1 base; junction bases not matched to a gene: 6. Germline V gene data show CDR1 as SEHNR and CDR2 as FQNEAQ (reference sequence). This CDR3 contains 16 residues. Here the CDR3 reads CASSPLAGGSQETQYF. The CDR3 DNA is TGTGCCAGCAGCCCGTTAGCGGGAGGGTCCCAAGAGACCCAGTACTTC.

The chain couples TRBV7-2 to TRBJ2-7; the match to TRBD2 covers 9 bases. The CDR3 is 14 residues long. Germline V gene data show CDR1 as SGHTA and CDR2 as FQGNSA. The V segment lost 6 bases and the J segment 0 bases; nucleotides outside the gene matches: 3. CDR3 protein: CASRQLAGSYEQYF. The CDR3, as DNA: TGTGCCAGCAGGCAACTAGCGGGCTCCTACGAGCAGTACTTC.

This clonotype was seen repeatedly, ten times or more. This chain links TRBV20-1 with TRBJ1-1; D perhaps matches TRBD1 (6 bases). Germline V CDR1 and CDR2: DFQATT, SNEGSKA (reference sequence). This CDR3 is 14 amino acids long. V was pared by 3 bases and J by 1 base, with 12 bases between. This CDR3 is CSASRGQRNTEAFF. The CDR3 nucleotides read TGCAGTGCTAGTCGAGGACAGAGGAACACTGAAGCTTTCTTT.

V and J are TRBV7-2 and TRBJ2-7, with 7 positions matching TRBD1. The ends lost 5 bases at V and 0 bases at J; junction bases unmatched: 10. The germline V gene has CDR1 SGHTA and CDR2 FQGNSA. CDR3 length equals 16 residues. The CDR3: CASSPSQGPSSYEQYF. For the CDR3, the DNA is TGTGCCAGCAGCCCCTCACAGGGGCCCTCCTCCTACGAGCAGTACTTC. The full variable domain, its missing parts supplied by reference TRBV7-2 and TRBJ2-7, is GAGVSQSPSNKVTEKGKDVELRCDPISGHTALYWYRQSLGQGLEFLIYFQGNSAPDKSGLPSDRFSAERTGGSVSTLTIQRTQQEDSAVYLCASSPSQGPSSYEQYFGPGTRLTVT.

In this sample, this clonotype turned up a few times. The chain combines TRBV6-2 or TRBV6-3 with TRBJ1-2; D not certain. V was shortened by 0 bases and J by 4 bases, with 12 bases between the two germline ends. Germline CDR1 is MNHEY and CDR2 is SVGEGT. The CDR3 has 15 residues. Here the CDR3 reads CASSYSYPTSYGYTF. The CDR3 bases are TGTGCCAGCAGTTACTCGTACCCGACCAGCTATGGCTACACCTTC.

V and J are TRBV12-3 or TRBV12-4 and TRBJ1-6; D possibly corresponds to TRBD1 (5 bases). The germline V and J ends were trimmed by 6 bases and 3 bases, with 12 bases remaining between them. The CDR3 is made up of 15 amino acids. The CDR3 reads CASRPTGIYNSPLHF. The CDR3 bases are TGTGCCAGCAGACCCACAGGCATCTATAATTCACCCCTCCACTTT.